A single sample is the source of the 22 T cell receptor beta chains below, sequenced in a study of human T cells and chemical hapten exposure. Time point: patch test 1, 2 weeks after DPC sensitization. Treatment here: therapeutic diphenylcyclopropenone sensitization with weekly scalp DPC. TCRdb reanalysed the RACE reads using MiXCR and keeps one entry per CDR3 protein. The profile shows around 110,000 distinct CDR3 sequences, around an eighth of them singletons. Sequenced material: whole blood, taken in connection with sensitization to the hapten diphenylcyclopropenone (DPC). These receptors came from a woman aged 50 to 60 with alopecia areata. Some clones in this sample may be carry-over from other donors' samples.

V is TRBV5-1 and J is TRBJ1-4; 7 bases are a match to TRBD1. This CDR3 comprises 16 residues. From germline, CDR1 is SGHRS and CDR2 YFSETQ. Unmatched junction bases numbered 8, after V lost 4 bases and J lost 2 bases. As DNA, the CDR3 is TGCGCCAGCAGCGCGGGGACAGTGGCCACTAATGAAAAACTGTTTTTT. Translation: CASSAGTVATNEKLFF.

This clonotype appeared many times. V is TRBV20-1 and J is TRBJ2-7, with D tentatively TRBD2 (5 bases). Per the germline V gene, CDR1 is DFQATT and CDR2 is SNEGSKA (reference sequence). This CDR3 comprises 15 residues. Between the trimmed V and J ends, which lost 6 bases and 2 bases, there was a span of 20 bases. This chain's CDR3 is CSAMARLPNTYEQYF. CDR3 DNA sequence: TGCAGTGCGATGGCGAGACTACCGAACACCTACGAGCAGTACTTC.

V gene TRBV27 combines with J gene TRBJ2-7, with 10 bases aligning to TRBD1. This CDR3 is built from 15 residues. Germline V gene sequence: CDR1 MNHEY, CDR2 SMNVEV (reference sequence). V trimming: 4 bases; J trimming: 5 bases; junction bases outside the gene matches: 8. DNA of the CDR3: TGTGCCAGCAGTTCGGGACAGGGGTGGGGTAACGAGCAGTACTTC. Encoded protein: CASSSGQGWGNEQYF.

The table lists this clonotype with many counts. The chain links TRBV5-8 to TRBJ2-7; D uncertain. V was shortened by 3 bases and J by 1 base, with 8 bases between the two germline ends. The CDR3 consists of 13 residues. Germline V gene sequence: CDR1 SGHTS, CDR2 YDEGEE. The CDR3 region is CASSYAYSYEQYF. DNA for the CDR3: TGTGCCAGCAGCTACGCTTATTCCTACGAGCAGTACTTC.

This chain joins TRBV27 and TRBJ1-1; possible D gene TRBD1, 6 bases. The CDR3 runs 13 residues. V was shortened by 10 bases and J by 5 bases, with 17 bases between the two germline ends. Germline CDR1 reads MNHEY; CDR2 reads SMNVEV (reference sequence). CDR3 residues: CATAETGFTEAFF. CDR3 DNA: TGTGCCACCGCCGAGACAGGTTTTACTGAAGCTTTCTTT.

The chain combines TRBV20-1 with TRBJ2-3; possibly TRBD1 for D (6 bases). The V and J ends lost 6 bases and 1 base respectively, with 11 bases between them. CDR1 is DFQATT and CDR2 is SNEGSKA in the germline V gene (reference sequence). The length of the CDR3 is 13 residues. CDR3 loop: CSALQGRTDTQYF. The CDR3 DNA follows: TGCAGTGCCCTACAGGGCCGCACAGATACGCAGTATTTT.

This clonotype was detected a few times. The chain is built from TRBV29-1 and TRBJ2-5; the D call may be TRBD1 or TRBD2 (5 bases each). This CDR3 spans 14 amino acids. CDR1 and CDR2 (germline): SQVTM, ANQGSEA. The germline V and J ends were trimmed by 3 bases and 1 base, with 12 bases remaining between them. This CDR3 is CSVDRSGPQETQYF. CDR3 bases: TGCAGCGTTGACAGGTCGGGACCCCAAGAGACCCAGTACTTC.

The CDR3 is CATIPGTTYEQYF. DNA for the CDR3: TGTGCCACTATTCCCGGGACTACCTACGAGCAGTACTTC. The V and J genes are TRBV2 and TRBJ2-7; 7 bases match TRBD2. Trimming removed 10 bases from V and 2 bases from J; junction bases left unmatched: 8. There are 13 residues in the CDR3. Per the germline V gene, CDR1 is SNHLY and CDR2 is FYNNEI.

This clonotype was seen a few times. The chain couples TRBV24-1 to TRBJ2-2; D is unclear. The CDR3 extends over 13 amino acids. V lost 8 bases, J lost 2 bases, and 8 bases lay in between. CDR1 is KGHDR and CDR2 is SFDVKD in the germline V gene. The CDR3 DNA reads TGTGCCACCATGCCAGAAAACACCGGGGAGCTGTTTTTT. This translates into CATMPENTGELFF.

V gene TRBV20-1 combines with J gene TRBJ2-3; 9 bases map to TRBD2. The germline CDR1 and CDR2 sequences are DFQATT and SNEGSKA (reference sequence). V lost 0 bases, J lost 7 bases, and 8 bases stayed unmatched. CDR3 length equals 15 residues. This CDR3 is CSARDLERGDNTQYF. The DNA of the CDR3 is TGCAGTGCTAGAGATCTGGAGCGGGGGGACAATACGCAGTATTTT.

This clonotype has just a few counts. This chain connects TRBV12-3 or TRBV12-4 to TRBJ2-5; D is possibly TRBD2 (5 bases). The CDR3 consists of 14 residues. V was cut by 4 bases and J by 5 bases, with 14 bases left in between. The CDR3 is CASSSFLTGETQYF. The CDR3, as DNA: TGTGCCAGCAGTTCCTTTTTAACGGGGGAGACCCAGTACTTC.

The chain joins TRBV6-2 or TRBV6-3 to TRBJ2-5; D gene unclear. CDR3 size: 12 residues. Germline assignment: CDR1 MNHEY and CDR2 SVGEGT. Trimming removed 2 bases at V and 7 bases at J, with 8 bases between. The CDR3: CASSYTDWTQYF. CDR3 coding DNA: TGTGCCAGCAGTTACACCGACTGGACCCAGTACTTC.

This clonotype turned up a few times. The V gene is TRBV2, the J gene TRBJ2-5; no definite D call. This CDR3 is built from 12 residues. CDR1 is SNHLY, CDR2 FYNNEI, per germline. Deletions cut 6 bases from V and 2 bases from J, with 7 bases between. This chain's CDR3 is CASRFIQETQYF. Here the CDR3 DNA reads TGTGCCAGCAGATTTATTCAAGAGACCCAGTACTTC.

This clonotype was detected many times. The V gene is TRBV10-3, the J gene TRBJ1-6, with D tentatively TRBD1 (6 bases). Trimming stripped 3 bases from V and 7 bases from J, with 10 bases between. Germline lookup yields CDR1 ENHRY and CDR2 SYGVKD. The length of the CDR3 is 14 residues. CDR3 loop: CAISDTGKNSPLHF. CDR3 sequence (DNA): TGTGCCATCAGTGACACAGGGAAGAATTCACCCCTCCACTTT.

Many counts were recorded for this clonotype. The chain uses TRBV5-1 and TRBJ2-5; no clear D. The V gene lost 0 bases and the J gene lost 2 bases, with 2 bases spanning the gap. CDR1 SGHRS and CDR2 YFSETQ come from the germline V gene. The CDR3 contains 12 residues. The chain's CDR3 is CASSLGQETQYF. Written as DNA, the CDR3 is TGCGCCAGCAGCTTGGGACAAGAGACCCAGTACTTC.

This clonotype appeared many times. This chain connects TRBV20-1 to TRBJ2-7, with 9 bases that match TRBD1. CDR3 length equals 13 residues. Germline V gene data show CDR1 as DFQATT and CDR2 as SNEGSKA (reference sequence). With 3 bases clipped from V and 5 bases from J, the junction kept 5 bases outside the gene matches. As DNA, the CDR3 is TGCAGTGCTAGCCCGGGACAGGGTAACGAGCAGTACTTC. Translation gives CSASPGQGNEQYF.

The chain uses TRBV28 and TRBJ2-2; D remains unclear. This CDR3 is 13 amino acids long. CDR1 is MDHEN, CDR2 SYDVKM, per germline. Trimming took 3 bases from V and 5 from J, leaving 7 bases between them. The chain's CDR3 is CASSFGRTGELFF. In DNA form, the CDR3 reads TGTGCCAGCAGTTTTGGGCGAACCGGGGAGCTGTTTTTT.

This clonotype has only a few counts. The V and J genes are TRBV6-6 and TRBJ1-1; D is uncertain. V lost 8 bases to trimming and J lost 5 bases, with 18 bases between them. The germline CDR1 and CDR2 sequences are MNHNY and SVGAGI (reference sequence). The CDR3 has 14 residues. The CDR3 nucleotides read TGTGCCAGCGCCCTTAGGTCCGGTGGGACTGAAGCTTTCTTT. Residues: CASALRSGGTEAFF.

The V call is TRBV5-1, the J call TRBJ2-1; 12 bases map to TRBD2. The CDR3 consists of 17 residues. V was clipped by 3 bases and J by 4 bases; unmatched bases: 8. CDR1 is SGHRS, CDR2 YFSETQ, per germline. Here the CDR3 reads CASSYPGTSGPYNEQFF. CDR3 coding DNA: TGCGCCAGCAGCTATCCCGGGACTAGCGGGCCGTACAATGAGCAGTTCTTC.

This clonotype was counted at least ten times. The V gene is TRBV6-1, the J gene TRBJ2-2, with TRBD2 matching over 7 bases. The CDR3 is 17 amino acids. Germline CDR1 MNHNS, CDR2 SASEGT. Losses at the gene ends were 1 base for V and 1 base for J; bases not matched to a gene: 6. Here the CDR3 reads CASSEGSGGRNTGELFF. CDR3 DNA: TGTGCCAGCAGTGAAGGGTCGGGAGGTCGGAACACCGGGGAGCTGTTTTTT.

This clonotype was found many times. CDR3 in amino acids: CASSLGTSYEQYF. In DNA, the CDR3 is TGCGCCAGCAGCCTTGGGACATCATACGAGCAGTACTTC. The chain combines TRBV4-1 with TRBJ2-7, with a possible D match to TRBD1 (6 bases). The CDR3 sequence is 13 residues long. The V end lost 4 bases, the J end lost 4 bases, and 11 bases lay between the germline ends. CDR1 and CDR2 (germline): MGHRA, YSYEKL.

The rearrangement links TRBV4-1 to TRBJ2-3; D unclear. The CDR3 is made up of 14 amino acids. From germline, CDR1 is MGHRA and CDR2 YSYEKL. Deletions cut 2 bases from V and 7 bases from J, with 13 bases between. The CDR3 loop reads CASSQPQDLYTQYF. DNA of the CDR3: TGCGCCAGCAGCCAACCTCAGGACCTATATACGCAGTATTTT.